Listed below are T cell receptor beta chains from one sample, sequenced in a study of cytomegalovirus exposure and HLA in healthy donors. Using immunoSEQ multiplex PCR, the repertoire was profiled, and TCRdb retains in-frame clones only, with some absent. The table records about 130,000 clones, 80% of them present only once. The sample taken for sequencing was PBMCs. All receptors derive from a man aged 30 to 45 in good health and CMV-seronegative. CDR3s include the opening cysteine and the closing phenylalanine or tryptophan. A D gene is named only where the DNA matches it firmly. Rows give clone size only sometimes, using once, few, many, or a class for an expanded clone.

TRBJ2-3 - TRBD2 TRBV4-3 CASSQDVQREGHF TGCGCCAGCAGCCAAGATGTCCAGCGGGAGGGCCATTTT
TRBJ1-5 - TRBD1 TRBV18 CASSPGTGGLYSNQPQHF TGTGCCAGCTCACCAGGGACAGGGGGACTCTATAGCAATCAGCCCCAGCATTTT
TRBJ2-7 - - TRBV18 CASSQAGMTYEQYF TGTGCCAGCTCACAGGCAGGCATGACCTACGAGCAGTACTTC
TRBJ2-3 - TRBD2 TRBV5-5 CASSLEGLAVDTQYF TGTGCCAGCAGCTTGGAGGGACTAGCGGTAGATACGCAGTATTTT
TRBJ2-7 - - TRBV7-9 CASSRTALGQYF TGTGCCAGCAGTCGGACAGCCTTAGGGCAGTACTTC
TRBJ1-2 - TRBD1 TRBV7-2 CASSSHRGSDYGYTF TGTGCCAGCAGCTCCCACAGGGGCTCTGACTATGGCTACACCTTC
TRBJ2-7 once TRBD1 TRBV5-5 CASSLYGTGTYEQYF TGTGCCAGCAGCTTGTACGGGACAGGCACCTACGAGCAGTACTTC
TRBJ1-3 - - TRBV4-3 CASSQQPGVRGNTIYF TGCGCCAGCAGCCAACAACCAGGGGTACGAGGAAACACCATATATTTT
TRBJ1-2 - - TRBV7-8 CASSLDPSGGYGYTF TGTGCCAGCAGCTTAGACCCCTCTGGAGGCTATGGCTACACCTTC
TRBJ2-3 - TRBD2 TRBV9 CASSTSGSTDTQYF TGTGCCAGCAGCACTAGCGGGAGCACAGATACGCAGTATTTT
TRBJ2-7 - - TRBV5-5 CASSYSTTYEQYF TGTGCCAGCAGCTACAGTACCACCTACGAGCAGTACTTC
TRBJ1-4 - TRBD1 TRBV19 CASSIGDRDAEKLFF TGTGCCAGTAGTATAGGGGACAGGGATGCTGAAAAACTGTTTTTT
TRBJ1-5 - TRBD1 TRBV19 CASSIVWTGVAQPQHF TGTGCCAGTAGTATAGTTTGGACAGGGGTGGCTCAGCCCCAGCATTTT
TRBJ1-1 - - TRBV5-1 CASSLPGGGNTEAFF TGCGCCAGCAGCTTGCCGGGGGGTGGGAACACTGAAGCTTTCTTT
TRBJ2-7 few TRBD2 TRBV4-3 CASSQLAGVGEQYF TGCGCCAGCAGCCAACTAGCGGGAGTCGGGGAGCAGTACTTC
TRBJ2-1 - - TRBV10-3 CALPGEGAEQFF TGTGCCCTCCCTGGAGAGGGTGCAGAGCAGTTCTTC
TRBJ2-2 - - TRBV19 CASSISSGNTGELFF TGTGCCAGTAGTATTAGTTCAGGGAACACCGGGGAGCTGTTTTTT
TRBJ2-1 - TRBD2 TRBV13 CASSARSGTSGVNEQFF TGTGCCAGCAGCGCGCGTTCCGGGACTAGCGGGGTAAATGAGCAGTTCTTC
TRBJ1-1 - - TRBV25-1 CASSESYRANTEAFF TGTGCCAGCAGTGAATCGTACAGGGCCAACACTGAAGCTTTCTTT
TRBJ1-1 - - TRBV4-3 CASSQDWTARTEAFF TGCGCCAGCAGCCAAGATTGGACAGCTCGCACTGAAGCTTTCTTT
TRBJ1-5 - TRBD1 TRBV6-1 CASSAYRGLVNSQPQHF TGTGCCAGCAGTGCCTACAGGGGGCTGGTTAACAGCCAGCCCCAGCATTTT
TRBJ2-1 - TRBD2 TRBV7-7 CASSPGTSGEQFF TGTGCTAGCAGCCCCGGGACTAGTGGTGAGCAGTTCTTC
TRBJ2-3 once - TRBV6-1 CASSETVTGPDTQYF TGTGCCAGCAGTGAAACTGTTACAGGGCCAGATACGCAGTATTTT
TRBJ2-7 once TRBD2 TRBV7-6 CASSLAPAGTSGFSYEQYF TGTGCCAGCAGCTTAGCGCCAGCCGGGACTAGCGGGTTCTCCTACGAGCAGTACTTC
TRBJ2-7 few - TRBV11-2 CASSLYFSREQYF TGTGCCAGCAGCTTATATTTCAGTCGCGAGCAGTACTTC
TRBJ2-2 - - TRBV21-1 CASSALSTVMNTGELFF TGTGCCAGCAGCGCTCTATCGACAGTGATGAACACCGGGGAGCTGTTTTTT
TRBJ1-3 - - TRBV15 CATRQGAGNTIYF TGTGCCACTAGGCAGGGTGCTGGAAACACCATATATTTT
TRBJ2-7 few TRBD1 TRBV19 CASSAGQGFWYEQYF TGTGCCAGTAGTGCGGGACAGGGGTTCTGGTACGAGCAGTACTTC
TRBJ2-1 - TRBD2 TRBV4-2 CASSQDSIAASGYNEQFF TGTGCCAGCAGCCAAGACTCAATAGCAGCTAGCGGATACAATGAGCAGTTCTTC
TRBJ2-4 - - TRBV28 CASRGWGQPSAKNIQYF TGTGCCAGCAGGGGCTGGGGGCAGCCTTCAGCCAAAAACATTCAGTACTTC
TRBJ2-7 - TRBD2 TRBV6-5 CASSSSGRAVVLYF TGTGCCAGCAGTTCTAGCGGGAGGGCCGTTGTCCTGTACTTC
TRBJ2-7 - TRBD1 TRBV27 CASSATGTGSFVYEQYF TGTGCCAGCAGTGCAACCGGGACAGGCTCATTTGTATACGAGCAGTACTTC
TRBJ2-3 - TRBD2 TRBV10-3 CAISESSGVNTQYF TGTGCCATCAGTGAGTCTAGCGGGGTGAATACGCAGTATTTT
TRBJ2-1 - - TRBV7-3 CASSSALHNEQFF TGTGCCAGCAGCTCCGCGCTCCACAATGAGCAGTTCTTC
TRBJ2-3 once - TRBV7-8 CASSLYGEDTQYF TGTGCCAGCAGCTTGTATGGGGAGGATACGCAGTATTTT
TRBJ2-3 - TRBD2 TRBV13 CASSCRDRDYQTNQTRTDTQYF TGTGCCAGCAGTTGTCGGGATCGGGACTACCAAACTAACCAAACTAGAACAGATACGCAGTATTTT
TRBJ2-7 once - TRBV11-3 CASSFRGKTYEQYF TGTGCCAGCAGCTTCCGGGGGAAAACCTACGAGCAGTACTTC
TRBJ1-1 - - TRBV6-4 CASSHDPGHNTEAFF TGTGCCAGCAGTCATGACCCCGGACATAACACTGAAGCTTTCTTT
TRBJ2-3 - TRBD2 TRBV18 CASSPVREGLDTQYF TGTGCCAGCTCACCTGTACGGGAGGGCCTTGATACGCAGTATTTT
TRBJ2-7 - - TRBV2 CASNSRRTVAYEQYF TGTGCCAGCAATTCTAGACGGACAGTGGCCTACGAGCAGTACTTC
TRBJ2-7 - TRBD1 TRBV6-5 CASSSDRGRDEQYF TGTGCCAGCAGTTCGGACAGGGGGCGAGACGAGCAGTACTTC
TRBJ1-1 - - TRBV5-4 CASSLDWAETGAFF TGTGCCAGCAGCTTGGACTGGGCCGAAACTGGAGCTTTCTTT
TRBJ1-1 - - TRBV19 CASNLGGTEAFF TGTGCCAGTAACCTTGGAGGGACTGAAGCTTTCTTT
TRBJ2-1 - - TRBV7-9 CASSLLNFGDSYNEQFF TGTGCCAGCAGCTTACTAAACTTCGGGGACTCCTACAATGAGCAGTTCTTC